These 2 T cell receptor beta chains came from one sample sequenced in a study of CD8+ T cells in alopecia areata. RNA was extracted and reverse transcribed into cDNA as the sequencing template. Generated by immunoSEQ multiplex PCR, the TCRdb table keeps only in-frame clones and is missing some. This table holds fewer than 250,000 clones, around 62% found once. The sample here was CD4+ T cells sorted from blood, taken at week 0. These TCRs come from a human donor with alopecia areata.

The chain joins TRBV29-1 to TRBJ2-2, with D tentatively TRBD2 (5 bases). V was cut by 3 bases and J by 11 bases, with 28 bases left in between. Per the germline V gene, CDR1 is SQVTM and CDR2 is ANQGSEA. This CDR3 comprises 17 residues. The chain's CDR3 is CSVDFNGVSGHSGELFF. DNA for the CDR3: TGCAGCGTTGACTTCAACGGGGTGTCGGGTCACTCAGGAGAGCTGTTTTTT.

The V call is TRBV7-8, the J call TRBJ2-7; 9 bases are shared with TRBD1. Trimming at V came to 1 base and at J to 6 bases, leaving 7 bases not matched to a gene. Germline CDR1 reads SGHVS; CDR2 reads FQNEAQ. The CDR3 loop spans 15 amino acids. As DNA, the CDR3 is TGTGCCAGCAGCTTAGTGTCCGGGACAGGGCTCGAGCAGTACTTC. Translating gives CASSLVSGTGLEQYF.